This TCR beta chain was identified in a study of blood T cell repertoires in COVID-19. In the original analysis: Nucleated cell counts were estimated from reference gene primer amplification. The repertoire was sequenced with immunoSEQ multiplex PCR; TCRdb's copy has only in-frame clones and lacks some. The D gene and trimming were derived from the DNA, and the V and J assignments and clone size from that table. The sample carries 200,000 to 250,000 clones, approximately 90% recorded once. After removal of 5 bases from V and 8 bases from J, the junction contained 9 bases not matched to a gene. Germline CDR1 and CDR2: LNHDA and SQIVND (reference sequence). The CDR3 consists of 15 residues.

The clonotype comes from a man aged 60 to 75 with COVID-19, enrolled during active disease. The chain couples TRBV19 to TRBJ2-1; 10 bases map to TRBD2. Sequencing input: peripheral blood. CDR3 bases: TGTGCCAGTAGTTCTAGCCCTAGCGGGAGAGATGAGCAGTTCTTC. Protein: CASSSSPSGRDEQFF.